Following are 18 T cell receptor beta chains from one sample sequenced in a study of identical twins. TCRdb reprocessed the 5' RACE reads with MiXCR, giving one entry per CDR3 protein. The repertoire includes approximately 300,000 distinct CDR3 sequences, more than 8% of them detected once, and roughly 6.8% sits in the top ten. This sample was shared with a second study, whose subject was yellow fever vaccine responses in identical twins.

The sequenced sample consisted of CD8+ T cells sorted from blood. These receptors came from a woman in her late teens or twenties in good health.

The V call is TRBV4-1, the J call TRBJ2-7, with D unresolved. The V end was cut by 5 bases, the J end by 7 bases, with 12 bases between. The CDR3 covers 12 residues. CDR1 is MGHRA and CDR2 is YSYEKL in the germline V gene. CDR3 region: CASSNIPEEQYF. In DNA form, the CDR3 reads TGCGCCAGCAGCAATATACCGGAGGAGCAGTACTTC.

The table lists this clonotype with a few counts. V is TRBV7-8 and J is TRBJ1-4, with 12 nucleotides matching TRBD1. The germline CDR1 and CDR2 sequences are SGHVS and FQNEAQ. The CDR3 has 19 amino acids. V gave up 3 bases and J gave up 1 base; unmatched junction bases: 9. CDR3 amino acids: CASSLAGTGGSRTNEKLFF. CDR3 bases: TGTGCCAGCAGCTTGGCCGGGACAGGGGGCTCGAGAACTAATGAAAAACTGTTTTTT.

This clonotype was counted only a few times. This rearrangement joins TRBV9 to TRBJ2-3; 7 bases line up with TRBD2. There are 18 residues in the CDR3. J was trimmed by 0 bases and V by 3 bases; bases with no gene match: 13. The V gene's germline CDR1 is SGDLS and CDR2 YYNGEE. The chain's CDR3 is CASSAPIRGGSSTDTQYF. DNA for the CDR3: TGTGCCAGCAGCGCCCCGATTCGCGGGGGTTCTAGCACAGATACGCAGTATTTT.

This clonotype was seen a handful of times. The genes are TRBV7-9 and TRBJ1-5; no clear D gene. Germline CDR1 SEHNR, CDR2 FQNEAQ (reference sequence). The CDR3 has 12 residues. V was trimmed by 3 bases and J by 4 bases, leaving 4 bases between them. CDR3 region: CASSFQNQPQHF. DNA for the CDR3: TGTGCCAGCAGCTTTCAGAATCAGCCCCAGCATTTT.

This clonotype was seen ten or more times. CDR3 loop: CSATVPGGGNQPQHF. The CDR3 nucleotides are TGCAGTGCTACAGTTCCGGGAGGGGGCAATCAGCCCCAGCATTTT. The J gene is TRBJ1-5, the V gene TRBV20-1, with a tentative D call TRBD1 (5 bases). Trimming shortened V by 4 bases and J by 2 bases, and 15 bases separated the two germline ends. The CDR3 is made up of 15 amino acids. Looked up from germline, CDR1 is DFQATT and CDR2 is SNEGSKA (reference sequence).

This clonotype was recorded at least ten times. The chain joins TRBV4-1 to TRBJ2-1; 8 nucleotides align to TRBD2. This CDR3 has 17 amino acids. V was clipped by 3 bases and J by 6 bases; unmatched bases: 13. Germline V gene sequence: CDR1 MGHRA, CDR2 YSYEKL. The CDR3: CASSHQAAGGAGNEQFF. The CDR3 DNA reads TGCGCCAGCAGCCATCAGGCGGCGGGGGGCGCGGGCAATGAGCAGTTCTTC.

This clonotype was seen a handful of times. The V and J genes are TRBV24-1 and TRBJ2-1, with 14 bases matching TRBD2. Germline V gene sequence: CDR1 KGHDR, CDR2 SFDVKD. CDR3 size: 17 residues. The V gene end was trimmed by 4 bases and the J gene end by 9 bases; junction bases not matched to a gene: 10. The CDR3 loop reads CATSEWTSGRSGAEQFF. The CDR3, as DNA: TGTGCCACCAGTGAGTGGACTAGCGGGAGGTCGGGTGCTGAGCAGTTCTTC.

In its sample, this clonotype was seen many times. The chain combines TRBV6-2 or TRBV6-3 with TRBJ1-2; D is uncertain. CDR1 and CDR2 from the germline V gene are MNHEY and SVGEGT. The V and J ends lost 5 bases and 6 bases respectively, with 16 bases between them. This CDR3 contains 14 residues. The CDR3 reads CASSPIPIYDGYTF. The CDR3 bases are TGTGCCAGCAGTCCAATCCCCATATACGATGGCTACACCTTC.

This clonotype was observed at least ten times. The chain links TRBV20-1 to TRBJ2-1; D call uncertain. CDR1 and CDR2 (germline): DFQATT, SNEGSKA (reference sequence). The germline V and J ends were trimmed by 5 bases and 4 bases, with 6 bases remaining between them. This CDR3 has 11 amino acids. The CDR3 coding sequence is TGCAGTGCTGCGGAGTACAATGAGCAGTTCTTC. This codes for CSAAEYNEQFF.

This clonotype was counted a few times. This rearrangement joins TRBV3-1 to TRBJ2-3; 9 bases align to TRBD2. Trimming took 1 base from V and 4 from J; bases not matched to a gene: 12. In germline, CDR1 is LGHDT, CDR2 YNNKEL (reference sequence). CDR3 size: 18 residues. CDR3 residues: CASSQVRKREEGADTQYF. The DNA for the CDR3 is TGTGCCAGCAGCCAAGTTAGGAAGCGGGAGGAGGGAGCAGATACGCAGTATTTT.

This clonotype was seen more than once but under ten times. The V call is TRBV3-1, the J call TRBJ2-4; no definite D call. Trimming left V 4 bases short and J 6 bases short, with 16 bases between. The V gene's germline CDR1 is LGHDT and CDR2 YNNKEL (reference sequence). The CDR3 covers 15 residues. CDR3 bases: TGTGCCAGCAGCCTTGGAGAGACGTGGGGAAACATTCAGTACTTC. The encoded protein is CASSLGETWGNIQYF.

This clonotype was counted between two and nine times. The gene calls are TRBV9 and TRBJ2-3; unclear D gene. In germline, CDR1 is SGDLS, CDR2 YYNGEE. Trimming left V 1 base short and J 3 bases short, with 3 bases between. The CDR3 has 12 residues. The CDR3 DNA reads TGTGCCAGCAGCGTACCTACAGATACGCAGTATTTT. This sequence encodes CASSVPTDTQYF. Filled out from reference TRBV9 and TRBJ2-3, the complete variable domain reads DSGVTQTPKHLITATGQRVTLRCSPRSGDLSVYWYQQSLDQGLQFLIQYYNGEERAKGNILERFSAQQFPDLHSELNLSSLELGDSALYFCASSVPTDTQYFGPGTRLTVL.

This rearrangement joins TRBV11-3 to TRBJ2-1; 8 bases line up with TRBD2. Germline V gene data show CDR1 as SGHNT and CDR2 as YENEEA. With V trimmed by 0 bases and J by 5 bases, 9 bases remained unmatched. The CDR3 is made up of 17 amino acids. This chain's CDR3 is CASSLDFRTSPNNEQFF. CDR3 coding DNA: TGTGCCAGCAGCTTAGATTTCAGGACTAGCCCTAACAATGAGCAGTTCTTC.

Worth noting for this clonotype: At one of its ends the junction is not consistent with the germline gene, which may arise from a read error. J is TRBJ2-1 and V is TRBV7-3, with TRBD2 identical over 12 bases. The CDR3 totals 14 residues. Germline V gene sequence: CDR1 SGHTA, CDR2 FQGTGA. The CDR3 nucleotides are TGTGCCAGCAGCCCCGGACTAGCGGGGTCCCCACGGAGCTTC. It encodes CASSPGLAGSPRSF.

This clonotype has at least ten counts. The rearrangement joins TRBV7-9 to TRBJ2-7, with D perhaps matching TRBD1 (6 bases). Germline-derived CDR1 and CDR2 are SEHNR and FQNEAQ (reference sequence). This CDR3 spans 14 amino acids. V was shortened by 0 bases and J by 2 bases, with 8 bases between the two germline ends. The CDR3 protein is CASSLARGPYEQYF. The CDR3 DNA is TGTGCCAGCAGCTTAGCCAGGGGCCCCTACGAGCAGTACTTC.

There are many counts of this clonotype. The chain combines TRBV15 with TRBJ2-2, with a weak D call TRBD1 (6 bases). V lost 5 bases and J 0 bases, leaving 10 bases between the germline ends. Germline values: CDR1 LNHNV, CDR2 YYDKDF (reference sequence). The length of the CDR3 is 15 residues. DNA for the CDR3: TGTGCCACCAGCGTCGGACAGACGAACACCGGGGAGCTGTTTTTT. As protein: CATSVGQTNTGELFF.

A remark on this clonotype: It may be a read error: a sequence one base away is much more abundant. This chain's CDR3 is CASSYSTVGGTYEQYF. Written as DNA, the CDR3 is TGTGCCAGCAGTTACTCGACAGTGGGGGGTACCTACGAGCAGTACTTC. The chain carries TRBV6-5 and TRBJ2-7; D is possibly TRBD2 (6 bases). The CDR3 contains 16 residues. The ends were cut back, 0 bases at V and 2 bases at J, with 14 bases in the middle. Per the germline V gene, CDR1 is MNHEY and CDR2 is SVGAGI.

At least ten counts were recorded for this clonotype. V and J are TRBV29-1 and TRBJ2-1; 10 nucleotides line up with TRBD2. Germline values: CDR1 SQVTM, CDR2 ANQGSEA. V shed 4 bases and J 7 bases; nucleotides not matched to a gene: 7. The CDR3 has 14 amino acids. The CDR3 loop reads CSVGLAGVSNEQFF. The CDR3 bases are TGCAGCGTTGGGCTAGCGGGAGTTTCTAATGAGCAGTTCTTC.